A single sample is the source of the 8 T cell receptor beta chains below, sequenced in a study of cytomegalovirus exposure and HLA in healthy donors. PCR primers comprised 60 Vbeta and 13 Jbeta primers. Sequencing was performed with immunoSEQ multiplex PCR; in TCRdb, only in-frame clones are kept and a portion is missing. The table includes over 110,000 clones, about four fifths detected once. The sample was PBMCs. The receptor set was obtained from a woman in her 40s in good health and CMV-seropositive.

The rearrangement joins TRBV5-1 to TRBJ2-7; no definite D call. The CDR3 has 13 amino acids. The germline gives CDR1 SGHRS, CDR2 YFSETQ. Trimming cost V 5 bases and J 0 bases, with 9 bases left between them. The CDR3 spells CASRTPPSYEQYF. The CDR3 bases are TGCGCCAGCAGGACTCCTCCCTCCTACGAGCAGTACTTC.

The V gene is TRBV11-3, the J gene TRBJ2-2; D call uncertain. The germline V gene has CDR1 SGHNT and CDR2 YENEEA. V was cut by 0 bases and J by 5 bases, with 4 bases left in between. The length of the CDR3 is 13 residues. CDR3 sequence: CASSLEQTGELFF. CDR3 nucleotide sequence: TGTGCCAGCAGCTTAGAGCAGACCGGGGAGCTGTTTTTT.

Here the CDR3 reads CASSSSPDTYQETQYF. The CDR3 nucleotides read TGTGCCAGCAGTTCTAGCCCCGACACCTACCAAGAGACCCAGTACTTC. The chain has TRBV6-6 and TRBJ2-5, with D perhaps TRBD2 (5 bases). Trimming stripped 4 bases from V and 0 bases from J, with 15 bases between. Per the germline V gene, CDR1 is MNHNY and CDR2 is SVGAGI (reference sequence). This CDR3 contains 16 residues.

There are a few counts of this clone. The genes are TRBV21-1 and TRBJ2-7; the table's D gene call, TRBD2, was not cross checked with the DNA. TRBV21-1 corresponds to a pseudogene. The CDR3 loop spans 17 amino acids. The CDR3: CASSKVIGGTSGYEQYF. Here the CDR3 DNA reads TGTGCCAGCAGCAAAGTAATTGGGGGGACTAGCGGCTACGAGCAGTACTTC.

The rearrangement links TRBV27 to TRBJ2-7; the match to TRBD2 covers 7 bases. In germline, CDR1 is MNHEY, CDR2 SMNVEV (reference sequence). The ends lost 2 bases at V and 2 bases at J; junction bases unmatched: 3. This CDR3 is 14 amino acids long. CDR3 bases: TGTGCCAGCAGTTTAATGGGGGGGGCCTACGAGCAGTACTTC. It is translated as CASSLMGGAYEQYF.

The chain links TRBV7-2 to TRBJ2-7; 10 nucleotides agree with TRBD2. The CDR3 is made up of 15 amino acids. Germline trimming cut 1 base from V and 7 bases from J; bases unmatched to any gene: 7. Germline CDR1 reads SGHTA; CDR2 reads FQGNSA. This CDR3 reads CASSLGASGSLEQYF. CDR3 coding DNA: TGTGCCAGCAGCTTAGGGGCTAGCGGGAGTTTAGAGCAGTACTTC.

CDR3 sequence (DNA): TGTGCCAGCAGTTTAGCTAGCGGGAGCGACGAGCAGTACTTC. It translates to CASSLASGSDEQYF. The rearrangement joins TRBV28 to TRBJ2-7; TRBD2 aligns across 10 bases. Unmatched junction bases numbered 3, after V lost 2 bases and J lost 5 bases. Germline lookup yields CDR1 MDHEN and CDR2 SYDVKM. The CDR3 loop spans 14 amino acids.

The count of this clone is one. This sequence joins TRBV6-6 and TRBJ1-5, with D maybe TRBD1 (5 bases). V lost 0 bases to trimming and J lost 5 bases, with 11 bases between them. Germline V lookup: CDR1 MNHNY, CDR2 SVGAGI (reference sequence). The CDR3 has 15 residues. The CDR3 here is CASSYSGGGDQPQHF. DNA for the CDR3: TGTGCCAGCAGTTACTCTGGGGGAGGGGATCAGCCCCAGCATTTT.